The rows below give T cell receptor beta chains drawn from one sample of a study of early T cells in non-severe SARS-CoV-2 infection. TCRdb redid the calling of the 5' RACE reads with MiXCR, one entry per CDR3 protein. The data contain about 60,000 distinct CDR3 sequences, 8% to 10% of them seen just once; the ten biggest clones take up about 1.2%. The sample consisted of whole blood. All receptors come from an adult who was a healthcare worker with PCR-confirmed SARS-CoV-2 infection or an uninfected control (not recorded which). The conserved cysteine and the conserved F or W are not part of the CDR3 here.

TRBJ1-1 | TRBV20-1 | SARKDWMNTEAF
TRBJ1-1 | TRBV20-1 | SAQEHVEAF
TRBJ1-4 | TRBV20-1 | SAPQTGTGNEKLF
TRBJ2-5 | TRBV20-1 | SAGNDREVRETQY
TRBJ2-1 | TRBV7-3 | ASSGPGQVNEQF
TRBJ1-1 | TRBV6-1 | ASSEPGRPSRTEAF
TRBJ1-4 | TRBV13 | ASSLSGTGSEKLF
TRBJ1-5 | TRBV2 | ASRSYDGGRPQH
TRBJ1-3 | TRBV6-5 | ASSYGQGRGNTIY
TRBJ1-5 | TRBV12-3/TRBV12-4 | ASSQRHDLSNQPQH
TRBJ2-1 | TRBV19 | ASSISQAGGRTKQF
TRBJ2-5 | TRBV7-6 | ASSILARETQY
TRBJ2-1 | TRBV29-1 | SVEGTWNEQF
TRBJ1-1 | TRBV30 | AWSVILNTEAF
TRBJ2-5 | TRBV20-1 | SAIRGSETQY
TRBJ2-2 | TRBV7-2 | ASSLPQGTGELF
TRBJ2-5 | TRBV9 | ASSVAGGQGETQY
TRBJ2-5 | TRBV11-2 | ASSSRGPTETQY
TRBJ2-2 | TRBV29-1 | SAPPCAELAGTYTGELF
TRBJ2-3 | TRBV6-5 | ASSPDGSTDTQY
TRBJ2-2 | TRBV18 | ASSPPSAENTGELF
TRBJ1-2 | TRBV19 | ASSMAAVGYT
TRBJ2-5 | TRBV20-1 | SALKSGTYQETQY
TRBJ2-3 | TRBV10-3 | AIDSSGGVADTQY